The following is a T cell receptor (beta chain) sequence with its context. The data are from a study of T-cell reconstitution after alpha-beta-depleted transplantation in children. The TCRbeta library incorporated unique molecular identifiers. Each CDR3 protein is one row after TCRdb ran MiXCR on the PCR reads. The sample carries approximately 980,000 distinct CDR3 sequences, under 30% recorded once. There are 15 residues in the CDR3. The V gene's germline CDR1 is MNHEY and CDR2 SVGAGI. The V end was cut by 2 bases, the J end by 0 bases, with 11 bases between. This material consisted of PBMCs, mostly from graft donor cells, taken 360 days after TCRalphabeta/CD19-depleted stem cell transplant. The chain couples TRBV6-5 to TRBJ2-7, with TRBD2 as a possible D gene (6 bases). The origin of this receptor is a boy in the first two years of life who had a stem cell transplant for SCID, so the T cells may come from the graft donor. The CDR3 bases are TGTGCCAGCAGTTACGGGGGGAAGAGCTCCTACGAGCAGTACTTC. Protein sequence: CASSYGGKSSYEQYF.